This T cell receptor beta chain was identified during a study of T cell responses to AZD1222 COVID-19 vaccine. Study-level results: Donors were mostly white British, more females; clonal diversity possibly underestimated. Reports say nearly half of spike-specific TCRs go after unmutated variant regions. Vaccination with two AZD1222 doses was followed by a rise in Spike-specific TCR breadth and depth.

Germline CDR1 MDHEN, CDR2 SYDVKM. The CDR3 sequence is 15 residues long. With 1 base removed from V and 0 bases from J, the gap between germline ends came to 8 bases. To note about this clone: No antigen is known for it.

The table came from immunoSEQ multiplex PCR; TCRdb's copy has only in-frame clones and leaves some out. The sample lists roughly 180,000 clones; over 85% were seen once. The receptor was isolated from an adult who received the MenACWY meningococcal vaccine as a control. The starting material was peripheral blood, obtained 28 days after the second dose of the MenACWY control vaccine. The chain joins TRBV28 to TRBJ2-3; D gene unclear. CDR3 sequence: CASSLSAVSTDTQYF. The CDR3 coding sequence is TGTGCCAGCAGTTTATCGGCGGTTAGCACAGATACGCAGTATTTT.